A selection of T cell receptor beta chains follows, all from one sample in a study of T cell changes during pregnancy in multiple sclerosis. Measured with immunoSEQ multiplex PCR; TCRdb has only the in-frame clones, and not every one. The repertoire has about 47,000 clones, just over 90% of them found once; the top ten carry around 1.9%. The material was peripheral blood, obtained in the second trimester of pregnancy. The receptors here all came from a female donor with multiple sclerosis, enrolled in a pregnancy study. Each CDR3 is given with its conserved first and last residue. Fields, in order: CDR3 DNA, CDR3 protein, V gene, D gene, J gene, clone size. A D gene is named only where the DNA matches it firmly. Clone size is shown for a subset of rows, as once, few, many or a class of expanded clone.

TGCAGCGTGCAACAGGGCTGGCAGCAGTACTTC	CSVQQGWQQYF	TRBV29-1	NA	TRBJ2-7	NA
TGTGCCAGCAGCTTGACAGGTACTGGCGCCCTCGGAAACACCATATATTTT	CASSLTGTGALGNTIYF	TRBV5-6	NA	TRBJ1-3	NA
TGCAGCGTTGCTGGGGGGAGCTCCTACGAGCAGTACTTC	CSVAGGSSYEQYF	TRBV29-1	NA	TRBJ2-7	NA
TGCGCCACGGGGGGCTTAAGTGATGAGCAGTTCTTC	CATGGLSDEQFF	TRBV10-2	NA	TRBJ2-1	NA
TGCGCCAGCAGCCAACGAACAGGGGACCGCACAGATACGCAGTATTTT	CASSQRTGDRTDTQYF	TRBV4-3	TRBD1	TRBJ2-3	NA
TGTGTTATTACAGGGGGCGCCCGCAATCAGCCCCAGCATTTT	CVITGGARNQPQHF	TRBV19	TRBD1	TRBJ1-5	few
TGTGCCAGCTCACCATCGGGCTCCTACGAGCAGTACTTC	CASSPSGSYEQYF	TRBV18	NA	TRBJ2-7	NA
TGCGCCAGCAGCCAAGACCAGGGGGCGCTTTTGGGAGCTTTCTTT	CASSQDQGALLGAFF	TRBV4-3	TRBD1	TRBJ1-1	NA
TGCGCCAGCAGCCAAGATCGGGGAGCCGGGGAGCTGTTTTTT	CASSQDRGAGELFF	TRBV4-3	NA	TRBJ2-2	NA
TGTGCCAGTAAGACTGGGACAGGGTCCTACAATGAGCAGTTCTTC	CASKTGTGSYNEQFF	TRBV5-4	TRBD1	TRBJ2-1	once
TGCGCCAGCAGTGATAGGCATTTGAGGGAGGCTTCCTACGAGCAGTACTTC	CASSDRHLREASYEQYF	TRBV10-1	NA	TRBJ2-7	NA
TGTGCCAGCAGCAGTATGGGGGTAGCGGGAGGGCTCTGGTACACCGGGGAGCTGTTTTTT	CASSSMGVAGGLWYTGELFF	TRBV28	TRBD2	TRBJ2-2	once
TGTGCCAGCAGTGAGGGGCAGGGTGGGACTGAAGCTTTCTTT	CASSEGQGGTEAFF	TRBV6-4	NA	TRBJ1-1	few
TGTGCCAGCAGCTCCCGGGGTTGGAGGGGCGAGACCCAGTACTTC	CASSSRGWRGETQYF	TRBV27	NA	TRBJ2-5	NA
TGTGCCAGTAGTAGGTTAGTCGCGGGTCCCTACAATGAGCAGTTCTTC	CASSRLVAGPYNEQFF	TRBV19	NA	TRBJ2-1	NA
TGTGCCAGCAGTTCTGGACTAGCGGTTACCGGGGAGCTGTTTTTT	CASSSGLAVTGELFF	TRBV6-5	TRBD2	TRBJ2-2	NA
TGTGCCTGCCAAGACAGGGGCTCGGAGACCCAGTACTTC	CACQDRGSETQYF	TRBV7-9	TRBD1	TRBJ2-5	NA
TGTGCCAGCAGCGCCACTAGCGGGAAGAAGTACAATGAGCAGTTCTTC	CASSATSGKKYNEQFF	TRBV7-9	TRBD2	TRBJ2-1	NA
TGTGCCAGCAGCAGACAGGGATCCTACAATGAGCAGTTCTTC	CASSRQGSYNEQFF	TRBV6-1	TRBD1	TRBJ2-1	NA
TGTGCCAGCAGCTTAGTTCCGGGGAACACTGAAGCTTTCTTT	CASSLVPGNTEAFF	TRBV5-5	NA	TRBJ1-1	once
TGTGCCAGCAGCCCGGGCACAGGGGGCACCGGGGAGCTGTTTTTT	CASSPGTGGTGELFF	TRBV27	TRBD1	TRBJ2-2	NA
TGTGCCAGCAGGCACCCCCAGGGGGTCGAGCAGTACTTC	CASRHPQGVEQYF	TRBV6-1	TRBD1	TRBJ2-7	NA
TGTGCCAGCAGCGATCGTAGCCCATCCCCGGGACTAGACACAGATACGCAGTATTTT	CASSDRSPSPGLDTDTQYF	TRBV5-4	TRBD2	TRBJ2-3	NA
TGTGCCAGCAGTGACCTCGGGGGCAATCAGCCCCAGCATTTT	CASSDLGGNQPQHF	TRBV6-1	NA	TRBJ1-5	once
TGTGCCAGCAGCCGTGGACTAGCGTTTAGGACTAGCACAGATACGCAGTATTTT	CASSRGLAFRTSTDTQYF	TRBV11-2	TRBD2	TRBJ2-3	once
TGTGCCAGCAGTGTACTAGCGGACCCTTTGGAGCAGTACTTC	CASSVLADPLEQYF	TRBV2	TRBD2	TRBJ2-7	NA
TGTGCCAGCAGCCCCCTAGTCCTGGCCGGGGAGCTGTTTTTT	CASSPLVLAGELFF	TRBV9	NA	TRBJ2-2	NA
TGCGCCAGCAGCTTAGGGGCAACTAATGAAAAACTGTTTTTT	CASSLGATNEKLFF	TRBV5-1	NA	TRBJ1-4	NA
TGTGCCAGCAGTGAAAGGACTAGCGGGAGTCCCCTATCCTACGAGCAGTACTTC	CASSERTSGSPLSYEQYF	TRBV6-1	TRBD2	TRBJ2-7	NA
TGTGCCAGTAATACCCGGGACAGGGAGAATATGGCTTTCTTT	CASNTRDRENMAFF	TRBV19	TRBD1	TRBJ1-1	NA
TGTGCCACCAGCACCTCACAGGGCCGACAAGAGACCCAGTACTTC	CATSTSQGRQETQYF	TRBV15	NA	TRBJ2-5	NA
TGTGCCAGCAGCCAACTGGGCCTCAATCAGCCCCAGCATTTT	CASSQLGLNQPQHF	TRBV14	NA	TRBJ1-5	NA
TGTGCCAGCAGCCCGAATGTGATAGCGGGAGTCTACGAGCAGTACTTC	CASSPNVIAGVYEQYF	TRBV2	TRBD2	TRBJ2-7	once
TGTGCCAGTAGTCTCACTGGACAGGTACTTAATGAAAAACTGTTTTTT	CASSLTGQVLNEKLFF	TRBV19	TRBD1	TRBJ1-4	few
TGTGCCAGCAGCCCGACAGGGACCGGCGAGCAGTACTTC	CASSPTGTGEQYF	TRBV6-1	TRBD1	TRBJ2-7	NA
TGTGCCAGCAGCAATTTCAGGGGGGCTAGCGGGATTAGCTCCTACAATGAGCAGTTCTTC	CASSNFRGASGISSYNEQFF	TRBV7-3	TRBD2	TRBJ2-1	NA
TGCAGCGTAGAAACTAGTGCCGCCTACGAGCAGTACTTC	CSVETSAAYEQYF	TRBV29-1	NA	TRBJ2-7	NA
TGCGCCAGCAGCCCGGAGCGTCAAGAGACCCAGTACTTC	CASSPERQETQYF	TRBV4-3	NA	TRBJ2-5	NA
TGTGCCAGTACTGAACTAGCAGGGTACTACAATGAGCAGTTCTTC	CASTELAGYYNEQFF	TRBV19	NA	TRBJ2-1	NA
TGTGCCAGCAGCTTACAGGAGGGGTATGGCTACACCTTC	CASSLQEGYGYTF	TRBV7-3	NA	TRBJ1-2	NA
TGTGCCAGCAGCCCCCGGTGGGGCGGGAATTCGGAGCAGTACTTC	CASSPRWGGNSEQYF	TRBV11-1	NA	TRBJ2-7	NA
TGCGCCAGCAGCACCGGTGGGGTTCAGGGGTACGAGCAGTACTTC	CASSTGGVQGYEQYF	TRBV5-1	NA	TRBJ2-7	NA
TGTGCCAGTAGTATTAAGCCCAGGTCGAGCTCCTACGAGCAGTACTTC	CASSIKPRSSSYEQYF	TRBV19	NA	TRBJ2-7	NA
TGTGCCAGTAAAGGGGAAGGGCGCGCAGATACGCAGTATTTT	CASKGEGRADTQYF	TRBV19	NA	TRBJ2-3	NA
TGCGCCAGCAGCCAAGAGGACAGGGGACGTTACGAGCAGTACTTC	CASSQEDRGRYEQYF	TRBV4-1	TRBD1	TRBJ2-7	once
TGCGCCAGCAGCCAACCCCAGGTGAACACTGAAGCTTTCTTT	CASSQPQVNTEAFF	TRBV4-1	NA	TRBJ1-1	NA
TGCGCCAGCAGCCAAGGCCTAGCGGGAGTCAATGAGCAGTTCTTC	CASSQGLAGVNEQFF	TRBV4-1	TRBD2	TRBJ2-1	NA
TGTGCCAGCAGCTTGGGGGCCAGCGGGAGCGTCTCTGGGGCCAACGTCCTGACTTTC	CASSLGASGSVSGANVLTF	TRBV5-5	TRBD2	TRBJ2-6	NA
TGTGCCAGCAGTGAGGTAACAGGGGGTTTTGATACGCAGTATTTT	CASSEVTGGFDTQYF	TRBV6-1	TRBD1	TRBJ2-3	NA
TGTGCCACCAGCAGAGATTCGGGAACCTACAATGAGCAGTTCTTC	CATSRDSGTYNEQFF	TRBV15	NA	TRBJ2-1	NA
TGTGCCAGCAGCCTTAAACGGGGATACGGGGAGCTGTTTTTT	CASSLKRGYGELFF	TRBV7-2	NA	TRBJ2-2	NA
TGTGCCAGTACCGTCCGGGCTAGCGGGGTCGATGAGCAGTTCTTC	CASTVRASGVDEQFF	TRBV19	TRBD2	TRBJ2-1	NA
TGCGCCAGCAGCTTGGAACAGGGGGTGAACACTGAAGCTTTCTTT	CASSLEQGVNTEAFF	TRBV5-1	TRBD1	TRBJ1-1	NA
TGTGCCAGCAGCTTTGGACACGCGAACACTGAAGCTTTCTTT	CASSFGHANTEAFF	TRBV5-4	NA	TRBJ1-1	NA